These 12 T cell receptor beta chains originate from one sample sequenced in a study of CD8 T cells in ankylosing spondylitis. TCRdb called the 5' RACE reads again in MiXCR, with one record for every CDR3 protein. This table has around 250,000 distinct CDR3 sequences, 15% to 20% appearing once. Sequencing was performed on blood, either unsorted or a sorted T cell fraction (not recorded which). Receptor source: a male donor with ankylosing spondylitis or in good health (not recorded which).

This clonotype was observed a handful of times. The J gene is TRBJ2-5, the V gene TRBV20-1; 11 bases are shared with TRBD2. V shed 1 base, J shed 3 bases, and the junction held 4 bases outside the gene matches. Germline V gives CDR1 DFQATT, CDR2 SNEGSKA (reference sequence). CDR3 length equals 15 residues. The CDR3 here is CSARGLLAGEETQYF. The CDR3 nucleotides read TGCAGTGCTAGAGGGTTACTAGCGGGAGAAGAGACCCAGTACTTC.

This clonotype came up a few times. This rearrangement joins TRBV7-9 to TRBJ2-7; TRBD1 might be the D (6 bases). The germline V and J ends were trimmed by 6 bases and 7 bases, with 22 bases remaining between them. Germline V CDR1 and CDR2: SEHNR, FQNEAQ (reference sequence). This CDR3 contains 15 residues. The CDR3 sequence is CASSPQDSADREQYF. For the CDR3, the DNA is TGTGCCAGCAGTCCCCAGGACAGCGCGGATAGGGAGCAGTACTTC.

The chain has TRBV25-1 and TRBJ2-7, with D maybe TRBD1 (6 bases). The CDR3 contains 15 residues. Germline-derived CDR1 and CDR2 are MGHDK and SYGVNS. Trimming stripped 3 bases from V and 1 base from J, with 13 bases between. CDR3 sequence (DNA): TGTGCCAGCAGTGATCAGGGGTTTTTTTCCTACGAGCAGTACTTC. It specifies CASSDQGFFSYEQYF.

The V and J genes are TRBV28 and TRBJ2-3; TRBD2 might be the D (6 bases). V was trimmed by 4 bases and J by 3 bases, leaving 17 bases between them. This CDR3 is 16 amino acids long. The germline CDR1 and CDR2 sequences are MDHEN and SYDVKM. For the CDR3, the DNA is TGTGCCAGCAGTTCTTGGGCGCGGGGTAGTACAGATACGCAGTATTTT. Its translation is CASSSWARGSTDTQYF.

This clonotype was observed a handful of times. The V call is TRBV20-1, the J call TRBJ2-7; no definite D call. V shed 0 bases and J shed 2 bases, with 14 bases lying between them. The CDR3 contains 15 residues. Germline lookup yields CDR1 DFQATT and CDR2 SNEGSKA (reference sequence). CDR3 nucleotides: TGCAGTGCTAGAGAACTTTATGGGGATCCCTACGAGCAGTACTTC. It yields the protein CSARELYGDPYEQYF.

CDR3 sequence (DNA): TGTGCCAGCAGTTATAAAGTTCCGGGCATTAACACCGGGGAGCTGTTTTTT. Its translation: CASSYKVPGINTGELFF. The V call is TRBV6-2 or TRBV6-3, the J call TRBJ2-2; D is uncertain. Deletions cut 3 bases from V and 2 bases from J, with 16 bases between. Germline CDR1 reads MNHEY; CDR2 reads SVGEGT. The CDR3 has 17 residues.

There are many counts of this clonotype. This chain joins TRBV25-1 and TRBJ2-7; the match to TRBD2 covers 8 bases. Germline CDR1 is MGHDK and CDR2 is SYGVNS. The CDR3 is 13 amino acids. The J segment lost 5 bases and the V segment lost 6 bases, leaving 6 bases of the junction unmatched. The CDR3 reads CASRAGAGHEQYF. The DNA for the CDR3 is TGTGCCAGCAGAGCGGGAGCTGGCCACGAGCAGTACTTC.

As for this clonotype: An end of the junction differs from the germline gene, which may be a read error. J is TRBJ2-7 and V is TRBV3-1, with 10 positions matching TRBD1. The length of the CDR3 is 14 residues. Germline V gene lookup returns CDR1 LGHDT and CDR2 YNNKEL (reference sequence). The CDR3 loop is CDSSHGTGVSEQYF. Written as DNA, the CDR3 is TGTGACAGCAGCCACGGGACAGGGGTTTCCGAGCAGTACTTC.

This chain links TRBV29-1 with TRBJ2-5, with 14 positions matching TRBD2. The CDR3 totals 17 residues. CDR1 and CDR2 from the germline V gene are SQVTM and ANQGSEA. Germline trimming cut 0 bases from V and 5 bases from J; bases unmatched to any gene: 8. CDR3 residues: CSVEENGLAGGWETQYF. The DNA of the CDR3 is TGCAGCGTTGAAGAAAACGGACTAGCGGGAGGATGGGAGACCCAGTACTTC.

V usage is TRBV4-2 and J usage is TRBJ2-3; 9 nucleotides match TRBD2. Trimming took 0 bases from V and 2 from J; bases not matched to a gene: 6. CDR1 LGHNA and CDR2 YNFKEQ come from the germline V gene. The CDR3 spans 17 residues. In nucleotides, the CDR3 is TGTGCCAGCAGCCAAGATGGTGCTAGCGGGACCACAGATACGCAGTATTTT. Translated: CASSQDGASGTTDTQYF.

The CDR3 reads CASSRGGGYEQYF. In DNA form, the CDR3 reads TGTGCCAGCAGCAGGGGAGGGGGCTACGAGCAGTACTTC. This chain uses TRBV4-2 with TRBJ2-7; a possible D gene is TRBD2 (7 bases). CDR3 size: 13 residues. Germline CDR1 is LGHNA and CDR2 is YNFKEQ. The germline V and J ends were trimmed by 5 bases and 3 bases, with 11 bases remaining between them.

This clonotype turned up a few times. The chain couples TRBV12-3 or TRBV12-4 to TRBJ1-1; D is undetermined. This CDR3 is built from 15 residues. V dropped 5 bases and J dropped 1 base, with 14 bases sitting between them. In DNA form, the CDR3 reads TGTGCCAGCAGTCCCTTAGGTATATGGAACACTGAAGCTTTCTTT. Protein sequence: CASSPLGIWNTEAFF.